The rows below give T cell receptor beta chains drawn from one sample of a study of CD8 T cells in ankylosing spondylitis. Using its own MiXCR run on the 5' RACE reads, TCRdb lists one record per CDR3 protein. The sample holds about 220,000 distinct CDR3 sequences, roughly 24% seen once. The sequencing sample was made of blood, either unsorted or a sorted T cell fraction (not recorded which). The receptors derive from a male donor with ankylosing spondylitis or in good health (not recorded which). The conserved cysteine and the conserved F or W are not part of the CDR3 here. Rows may omit the clone size; those that give it use once, few, many or a size class.

V	size	CDR3
TRBV12-3/TRBV12-4	.	ASTDRTSGYEQF
TRBV11-3	.	ASSLSGDEQF
TRBV6-4	.	ASSRSGLASSNEQF
TRBV20-1	few	SARDHTDTQY
TRBV4-3	many	ASSQDFGGRLEQF
TRBV20-1	.	SARDRDFLGEKLF
TRBV24-1	many	ATQFGGLGEQF
TRBV20-1	many	SASDRVTEAF
TRBV2	.	ASSETWVSEQY
TRBV6-1	few	AQYGQSRTDTQY
TRBV20-1	many	SAPAAVAKNIQY
TRBV15	many	ATSRDVGQGLVAY
TRBV6-5	.	ASSYAGHGYT
TRBV27	many	ASSVPGQGYEQY
TRBV9	many	ASSGPRGGMNTEAF
TRBV9	.	ASSVSAGGFEQF
TRBV20-1	few	SAPHRRASYEQY
TRBV4-2	few	ASRTQVMEPNTEAF
TRBV10-3	few	AISEMGWETQY
TRBV5-1	many	ASRPGRKESYEQY
TRBV3-1	few	ASSHRTVGEQY
TRBV20-1	.	SAREASSNYGYT
TRBV7-6	once	ASSLAIGGQSYEQY
TRBV20-1	.	SASPANQPQH
TRBV20-1	.	SAVLAGGAGELF
TRBV29-1	.	SVRQLAGVYNEQF
TRBV20-1	many	SAHRGGSYEQY
TRBV20-1	.	SARDPWDSGLGETQY
TRBV6-1	once	ASSPRSGQGGYT
TRBV20-1	.	SARDPYGRGETQY
TRBV7-2	once	ASSFSGVGRLGGEQF
TRBV27	.	ASSRTSGRWETQY
TRBV20-1	many	SATREHGTDTQY
TRBV10-3	few	AISETGMNTEAF
TRBV3-1	.	ASSQGLAGAQF
TRBV7-3	many	ASSFLAGGQETQY
TRBV5-5	.	ASSLGARAQETQY
TRBV12-3/TRBV12-4	.	ASSLTLTTSSYNEQF
TRBV20-1	few	SASTGTGLYEQY
TRBV29-1	medium-sized	SVEGGTGADTQY
TRBV27	few	ASARAGVRSYEQY